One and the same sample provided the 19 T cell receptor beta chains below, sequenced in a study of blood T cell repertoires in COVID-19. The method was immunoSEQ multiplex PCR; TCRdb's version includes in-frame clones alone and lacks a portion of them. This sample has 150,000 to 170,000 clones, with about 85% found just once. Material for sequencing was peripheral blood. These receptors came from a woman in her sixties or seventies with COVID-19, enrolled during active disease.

CDR3 nucleotides: TGTGCCAGCAACAGTAACTATGGCTACACCTTC. This gives the protein CASNSNYGYTF. V gene TRBV2 combines with J gene TRBJ1-2; D uncertain. Looked up from germline, CDR1 is SNHLY and CDR2 is FYNNEI. V lost 7 bases to trimming and J lost 1 base, with 4 bases between them. CDR3 length: 11 residues. The variable domain in full, with the rest retrieved from reference TRBV2 and TRBJ1-2, is EPEVTQTPSHQVTQMGQEVILRCVPISNHLYFYWYRQILGQKVEFLVSFYNNEISEKSEIFDDQFSVERPDGSNFTLKIRSTKLEDSAMYFCASNSNYGYTFGSGTRLTVV.

The CDR3 DNA reads as TGTGCCAGCAGCTACCCGGGACAGGGAAGTGAAAAACTGTTTTTT. Encoded protein: CASSYPGQGSEKLFF. The chain uses TRBV5-5 and TRBJ1-4; TRBD1 matches 9 bases. Germline assignment: CDR1 SGHKS and CDR2 YYEKEE (reference sequence). The CDR3 length is 15 residues. V trimming: 3 bases; J trimming: 7 bases; junction bases outside the gene matches: 7.

The CDR3 DNA reads TGTGCCAGCAGTGAAGTCCGGGGTTGGAACACTGAAGCTTTCTTT. Translation gives CASSEVRGWNTEAFF. The chain joins TRBV6-1 to TRBJ1-1; D is unclear. V shed 1 base and J shed 1 base, with 10 bases lying between them. Germline assignment: CDR1 MNHNS and CDR2 SASEGT. The CDR3 is made up of 15 amino acids.

CDR3 sequence: CASSRYNEQFF. The CDR3 coding sequence is TGTGCCAGCAGCCGTTACAATGAGCAGTTCTTC. The chain links TRBV6-5 to TRBJ2-1; unclear D gene. The CDR3 runs to 11 residues. V lost 6 bases and J lost 4, with 4 bases in between. Germline V gene sequence: CDR1 MNHEY, CDR2 SVGAGI.

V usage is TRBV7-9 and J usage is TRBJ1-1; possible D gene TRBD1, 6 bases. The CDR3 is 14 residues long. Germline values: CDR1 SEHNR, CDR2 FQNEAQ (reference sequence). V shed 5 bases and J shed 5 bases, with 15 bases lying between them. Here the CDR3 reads CASSLGQLGTEAFF. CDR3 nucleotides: TGTGCCAGCAGCCTTGGACAGCTAGGGACTGAAGCTTTCTTT.

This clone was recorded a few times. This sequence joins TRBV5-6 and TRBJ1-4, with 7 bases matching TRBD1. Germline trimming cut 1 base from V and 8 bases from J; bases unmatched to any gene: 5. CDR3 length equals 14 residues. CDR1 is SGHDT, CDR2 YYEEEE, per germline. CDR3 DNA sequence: TGTGCCAGCAGCTTGCGACAGGGCCGAGAAAAACTGTTTTTT. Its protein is CASSLRQGREKLFF.

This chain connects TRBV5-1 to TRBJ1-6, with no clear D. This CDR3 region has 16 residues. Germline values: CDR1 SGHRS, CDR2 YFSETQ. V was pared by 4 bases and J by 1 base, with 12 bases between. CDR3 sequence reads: CASSLGRDSYNSPLHF. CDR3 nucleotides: TGCGCCAGCAGCCTAGGTCGGGATTCCTATAATTCACCCCTCCACTTT.

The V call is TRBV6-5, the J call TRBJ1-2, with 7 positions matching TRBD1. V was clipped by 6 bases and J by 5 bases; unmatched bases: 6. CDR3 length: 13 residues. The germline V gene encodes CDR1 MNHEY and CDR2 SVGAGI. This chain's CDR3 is CASRQGNRYGYTF. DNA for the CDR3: TGTGCCAGCAGACAGGGGAATCGGTATGGCTACACCTTC.

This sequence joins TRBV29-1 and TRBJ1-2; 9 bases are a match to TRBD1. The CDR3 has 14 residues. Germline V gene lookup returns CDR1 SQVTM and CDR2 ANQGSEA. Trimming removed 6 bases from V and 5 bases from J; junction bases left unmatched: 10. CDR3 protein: CSVLTRQGDYGYTF. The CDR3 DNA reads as TGCAGCGTGTTAACGAGACAGGGGGATTATGGCTACACCTTC.

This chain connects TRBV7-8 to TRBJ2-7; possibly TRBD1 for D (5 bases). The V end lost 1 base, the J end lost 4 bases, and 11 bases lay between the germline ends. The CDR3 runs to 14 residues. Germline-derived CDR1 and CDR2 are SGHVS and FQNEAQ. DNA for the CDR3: TGTGCCAGCAGCTTAGGGGGCTCTCGGTACGAGCAGTACTTC. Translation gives CASSLGGSRYEQYF.

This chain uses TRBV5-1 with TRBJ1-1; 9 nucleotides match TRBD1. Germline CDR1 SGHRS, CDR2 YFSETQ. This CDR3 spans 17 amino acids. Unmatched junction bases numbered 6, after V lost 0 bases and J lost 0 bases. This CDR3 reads CASSLEGQGNLNTEAFF. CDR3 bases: TGCGCCAGCAGCTTGGAGGGACAGGGTAATTTGAACACTGAAGCTTTCTTT.

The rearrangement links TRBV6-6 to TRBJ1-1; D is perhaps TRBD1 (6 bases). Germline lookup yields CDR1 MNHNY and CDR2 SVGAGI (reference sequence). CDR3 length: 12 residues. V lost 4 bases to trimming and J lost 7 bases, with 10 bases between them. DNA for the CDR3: TGTGCCAGCAGTTCCTACAGGGTTGAAGCTTTCTTT. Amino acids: CASSSYRVEAFF.

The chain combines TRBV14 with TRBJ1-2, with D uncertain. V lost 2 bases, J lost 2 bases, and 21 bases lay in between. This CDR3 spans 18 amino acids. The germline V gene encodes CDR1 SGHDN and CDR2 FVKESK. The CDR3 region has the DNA TGTGCCAGCAGCCAAACCTCGGGAGCCTTATACCTGAACTATGGCTACACCTTC. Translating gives CASSQTSGALYLNYGYTF.

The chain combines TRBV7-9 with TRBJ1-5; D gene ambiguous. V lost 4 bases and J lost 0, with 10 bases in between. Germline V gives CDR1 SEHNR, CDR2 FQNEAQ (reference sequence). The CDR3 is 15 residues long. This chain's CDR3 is CASSWEGSSNQPQHF. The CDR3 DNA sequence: TGTGCCAGCAGCTGGGAGGGCAGTAGCAATCAGCCCCAGCATTTT. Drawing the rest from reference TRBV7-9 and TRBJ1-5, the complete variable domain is DTGVSQNPRHKITKRGQNVTFRCDPISEHNRLYWYRQTLGQGPEFLTYFQNEAQLEKSRLLSDRFSAERPKGSFSTLEIQRTEQGDSAMYLCASSWEGSSNQPQHFGDGTRLSIL.

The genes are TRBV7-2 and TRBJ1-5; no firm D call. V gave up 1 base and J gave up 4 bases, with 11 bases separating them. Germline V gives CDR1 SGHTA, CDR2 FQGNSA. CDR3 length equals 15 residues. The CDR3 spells CASSLGGSTNQPQHF. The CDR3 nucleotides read TGTGCCAGCAGCTTAGGAGGGTCCACTAATCAGCCCCAGCATTTT.

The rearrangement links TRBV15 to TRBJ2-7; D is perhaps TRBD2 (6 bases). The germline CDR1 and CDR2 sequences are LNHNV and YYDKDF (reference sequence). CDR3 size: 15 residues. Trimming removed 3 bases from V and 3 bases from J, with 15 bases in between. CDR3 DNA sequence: TGTGCCACCAGCAGGGGGGGAGCAGAAAACTACGAGCAGTACTTC. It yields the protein CATSRGGAENYEQYF.

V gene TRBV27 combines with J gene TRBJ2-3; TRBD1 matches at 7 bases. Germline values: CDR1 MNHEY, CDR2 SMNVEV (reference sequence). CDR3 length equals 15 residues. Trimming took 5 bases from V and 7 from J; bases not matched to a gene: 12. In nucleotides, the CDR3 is TGTGCCAGCAGTCGACGACAGGGTAACGTGAATACGCAGTATTTT. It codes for CASSRRQGNVNTQYF.

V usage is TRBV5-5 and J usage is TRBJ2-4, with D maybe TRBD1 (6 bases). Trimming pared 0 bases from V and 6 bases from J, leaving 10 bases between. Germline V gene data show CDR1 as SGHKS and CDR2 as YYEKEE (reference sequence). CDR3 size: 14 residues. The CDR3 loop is CASSLGVGGNIQYF. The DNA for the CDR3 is TGTGCCAGCAGCTTGGGGGTAGGGGGAAACATTCAGTACTTC. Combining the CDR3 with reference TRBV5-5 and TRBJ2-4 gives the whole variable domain DAGVTQSPTHLIKTRGQQVTLRCSPISGHKSVSWYQQVLGQGPQFIFQYYEKEERGRGNFPDRFSARQFPNYSSELNVNALLLGDSALYLCASSLGVGGNIQYFGAGTRLSVL.

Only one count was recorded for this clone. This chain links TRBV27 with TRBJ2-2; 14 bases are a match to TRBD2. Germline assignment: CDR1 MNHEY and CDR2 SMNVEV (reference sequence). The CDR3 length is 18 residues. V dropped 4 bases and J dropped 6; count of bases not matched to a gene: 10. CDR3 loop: CASSSLGLAGVLSGELFF. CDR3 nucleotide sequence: TGTGCCAGCAGTTCCTTGGGACTAGCGGGAGTATTGTCCGGGGAGCTGTTTTTT.